The source of this T cell receptor beta chain is a study of blood T cells in healthy people across ages. Regarding the study as a whole: Percentage of naive T cells showed a strong correlation with TCR beta diversity.

With a J-beta primer mix and a sample-barcoded 5' primer, a second PCR ran about 6 to 11 cycles. In TCRdb, the 5' RACE reads were re-called with MiXCR into one record per CDR3 protein. The sample records more than 1,000,000 distinct CDR3 sequences, roughly a quarter being singletons. CDR3 length: 15 amino acids. CDR1 and CDR2 from the germline V gene are SGHRS and YFSETQ. The V segment lost 0 bases and the J segment 5 bases; nucleotides outside the gene matches: 2. Comment on this clonotype: Its antigen is still unknown.

This sample also belongs to another study, concerning T cells of mothers and their children. That study adds: The output of TCR recombination is shaped by thymic selection similarly in related and unrelated pairs.

The rearrangement joins TRBV5-1 to TRBJ1-5, with 10 nucleotides matching TRBD1. The sample comprised blood. This sequence was found in a girl aged 2 to 10 in good health. The CDR3 protein is CASSLGDRGDQPQHF. The CDR3 region has the DNA TGCGCCAGCAGCTTGGGGGACAGGGGAGATCAGCCCCAGCATTTT.